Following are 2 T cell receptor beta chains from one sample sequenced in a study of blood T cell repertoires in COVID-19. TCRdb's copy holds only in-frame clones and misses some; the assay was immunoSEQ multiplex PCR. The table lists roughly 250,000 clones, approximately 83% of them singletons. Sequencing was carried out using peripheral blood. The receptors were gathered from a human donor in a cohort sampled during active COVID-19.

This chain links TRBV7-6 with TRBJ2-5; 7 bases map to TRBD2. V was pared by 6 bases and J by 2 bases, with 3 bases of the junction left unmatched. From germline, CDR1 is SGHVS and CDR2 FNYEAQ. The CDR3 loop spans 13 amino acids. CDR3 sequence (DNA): TGTGCCAGCAGTCTAGCGGTACAAGAGACCCAGTACTTC. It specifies CASSLAVQETQYF.

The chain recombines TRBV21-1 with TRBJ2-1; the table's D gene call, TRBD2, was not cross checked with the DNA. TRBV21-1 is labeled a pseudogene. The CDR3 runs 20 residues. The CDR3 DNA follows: TGTGCCAGCAGCAAATCCCCAAACAAGCATCTGCGGGATGTCTACAATGAGCAGTTCTTC. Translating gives CASSKSPNKHLRDVYNEQFF.